The source of this TCR beta chain is a study of early T cells in non-severe SARS-CoV-2 infection (dated by TCRdb to the early 2020s). Context from the whole study: TCR sequencing used bulk RNA from unsorted whole blood, so alpha and beta chains could not be paired.

The library came from 5' RACE. Sequenced on a NextSeq 500. The TCR library protocol attached unique molecular identifiers to individual cDNA molecules to correct for sequencing error and PCR bias. TCR alpha and beta chains were both sequenced, and the abundances of alpha and beta sequences in each sample were closely correlated with each other. Processing in the source paper ran as follows. Decombinator V4 was used to annotate the V gene, J gene and CDR3 of the TCR sequences. TCRs were defined as expanded if a significant change between any two time points was detected under a Poisson model with p below 0.0001. TCR abundances were normalised to the total number of TCRs sequenced per sample and were expressed as counts per million. TRAV1-2 paired with TRAJ12, TRAJ20 or TRAJ33 defined MAIT TCRs, while TRAV10 paired with TRAJ18 defined iNKT TCRs. VDJdb, accessed 1 November 2021, was searched for CMV, EBV and SARS-CoV-2 annotated TCRs, excluding TCRs annotated for multiple antigens. The public reads were reanalyzed by TCRdb: fastp trimming at Q25, MiXCR alignment, in-frame beta chains only. Every entry covers one CDR3 protein and lists the most common genes and DNA from its rows. TCRdb, not the authors, supplied the V and J calls. Recorded for this sample are approximately 90,000 distinct CDR3 sequences; roughly 17% of them occurred a single time. Of the sample, roughly 4.7% is held by the ten largest clones.

Results and caveats for the whole study, not just this receptor: VDJdb matching was skewed toward anti-spike CD8 responses and likely underestimated virus-specific expansions, missing private and CD4 specificities.

A case-control design nested within a healthcare worker cohort in London, UK, was used, with weekly nasopharyngeal swab PCR tests and blood sampling performed. Between 23 and 31 March 2020, the week of the UK lockdown, healthcare workers were enrolled and then followed up weekly for as long as 16 weeks. V and J are truncated by 0 bases and 12 bases respectively, leaving an intervening sequence of 18 bases. As encoded in the germline V gene (reference sequence), CDR1 is DFQATT while CDR2 is SNEGSKA. Including the terminal cysteine and phenylalanine, the CDR3 comprises 14 residues. Kept here is only the CDR3 DNA, which spans 42 bases and is read in frame from base 1. This clonotype was seen a few times. Its antigen has not been determined. No quality values exist for individual bases; no much larger clone is one base distant.

The chain is encoded by TRBV20-1 joined to TRBJ2-1; the D gene is possibly TRBD1, with 7 bases matching. Source: whole blood, taken at baseline. This receptor was identified in an adult who was a healthcare worker with PCR-confirmed SARS-CoV-2 infection or an uninfected control (not recorded which). The CDR3 loop reads CSAREGGGVWWQFF. The nucleotide sequence reads as follows: TGCAGTGCTAGAGAAGGGGGCGGGGTCTGGTGGCAGTTCTTC.